The clone carrying this TCR beta chain came up a few times. Its antigen remains unknown. This specimen belongs to a study of T cells in Graves' hyperthyroidism and ophthalmopathy. The CDR3 runs 12 residues. The germline gives CDR1 SNHLY, CDR2 FYNNEI. Deletions cut 5 bases from V and 12 bases from J, with 11 bases between. Lactation, pregnancy, other autoimmune disease or uncontrolled infection led to exclusion of patients. Diagnosis relied on clinical symptoms, serum thyroxine and TRAb, thyroid ultrasound and orbital computed tomography. PBMCs were sourced from about 10 ml fresh peripheral blood. Whole-study results and caveats: Blood also held most thyroid clonotypes expanded beyond 0.001.

TCR beta CDR3 sequences were amplified from RNA transcripts. HTBI primers were employed in a first-round RT-PCR of the TCR CDR3. TCRdb used MiXCR to reprocess the multiplex PCR reads, holding one entry per CDR3 protein. This table holds under 600,000 distinct CDR3 sequences, around 16% found once. Material for sequencing was blood. This TCR derives from a middle-aged woman with Graves' ophthalmopathy. J is TRBJ1-6 and V is TRBV2; D is uncertain. The DNA for the CDR3 is TGTGCCAGCAGTCCGATAAGCCGACCCCTCCACTTT. It codes for CASSPISRPLHF.